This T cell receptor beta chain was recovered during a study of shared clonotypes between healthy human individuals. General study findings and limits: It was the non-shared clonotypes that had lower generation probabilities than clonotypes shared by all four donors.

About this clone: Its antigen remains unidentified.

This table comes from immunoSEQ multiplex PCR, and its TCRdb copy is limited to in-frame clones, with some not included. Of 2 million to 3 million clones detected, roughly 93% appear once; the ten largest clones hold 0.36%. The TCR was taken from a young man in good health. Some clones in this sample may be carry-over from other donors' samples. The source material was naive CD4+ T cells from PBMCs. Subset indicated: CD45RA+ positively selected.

The CDR3 spells CASSQYPSGRAGADTQYF. The CDR3, as DNA: TGCGCCAGCAGCCAATACCCTAGCGGGAGGGCCGGGGCAGATACGCAGTATTTT. The gene calls are TRBV4-3 and TRBJ2-3; the match to TRBD2 covers 12 bases. J was trimmed by 4 bases and V by 2 bases; bases with no gene match: 10. This CDR3 contains 18 residues. The V gene's germline CDR1 is LGHNA and CDR2 YSLEER.